This record covers a single T cell receptor beta chain. Via MiXCR, TCRdb re-called the 5' RACE reads, giving one row per CDR3 protein. The sample lists around 230,000 distinct CDR3 sequences, approximately 9% occurring once. Between the trimmed V and J ends, which lost 0 bases and 0 bases, there was a span of 6 bases. Germline values: CDR1 MNHEY, CDR2 SVGEGT. The CDR3 is 14 amino acids. These data come from a study of CD8 T cells in ankylosing spondylitis. The chain is built from TRBV6-2 or TRBV6-3 and TRBJ2-7; D is ambiguous. Source material: blood, either unsorted or a sorted T cell fraction (not recorded which). The source is a male donor with ankylosing spondylitis or in good health (not recorded which). CDR3 region: CASSYSRSSYEQYF. The DNA for the CDR3 is TGTGCCAGCAGTTACTCAAGAAGCTCCTACGAGCAGTACTTC.